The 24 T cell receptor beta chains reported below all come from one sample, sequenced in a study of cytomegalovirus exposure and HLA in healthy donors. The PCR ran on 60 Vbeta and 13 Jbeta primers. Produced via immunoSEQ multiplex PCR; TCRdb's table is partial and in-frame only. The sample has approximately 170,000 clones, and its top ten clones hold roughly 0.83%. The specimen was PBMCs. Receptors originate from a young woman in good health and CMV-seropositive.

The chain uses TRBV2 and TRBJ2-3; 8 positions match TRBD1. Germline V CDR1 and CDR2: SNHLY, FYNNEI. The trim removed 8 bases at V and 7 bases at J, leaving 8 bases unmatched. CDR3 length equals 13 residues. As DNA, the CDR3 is TGTGCCAGCCCCCCAGGGGGCGAATATACGCAGTATTTT. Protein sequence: CASPPGGEYTQYF.

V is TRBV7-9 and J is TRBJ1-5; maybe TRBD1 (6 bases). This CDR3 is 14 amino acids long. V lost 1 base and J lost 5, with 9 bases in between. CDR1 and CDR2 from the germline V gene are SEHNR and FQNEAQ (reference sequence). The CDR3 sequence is CASSLVDSDQPQHF. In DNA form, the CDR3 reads TGTGCCAGCAGCTTAGTGGACAGCGATCAGCCCCAGCATTTT.

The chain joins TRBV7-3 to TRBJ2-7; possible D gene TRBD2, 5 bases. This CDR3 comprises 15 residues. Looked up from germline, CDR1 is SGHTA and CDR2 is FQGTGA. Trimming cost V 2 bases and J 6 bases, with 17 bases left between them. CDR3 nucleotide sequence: TGTGCCAGCAGCTTACGTCCCACTGGACTTCCCGAGCAGTACTTC. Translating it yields CASSLRPTGLPEQYF. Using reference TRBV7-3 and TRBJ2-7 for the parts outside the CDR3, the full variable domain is GAGVSQTPSNKVTEKGKYVELRCDPISGHTALYWYRQSLGQGPEFLIYFQGTGAADDSGLPNDRFFAVRPEGSVSTLKIQRTERGDSAVYLCASSLRPTGLPEQYFGPGTRLTVT.

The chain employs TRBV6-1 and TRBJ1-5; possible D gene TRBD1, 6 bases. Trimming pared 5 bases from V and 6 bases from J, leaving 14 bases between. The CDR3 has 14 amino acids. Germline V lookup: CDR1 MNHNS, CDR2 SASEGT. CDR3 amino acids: CASSREGGPQPQHF. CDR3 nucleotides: TGTGCCAGCAGTCGAGAGGGGGGGCCTCAGCCCCAGCATTTT.

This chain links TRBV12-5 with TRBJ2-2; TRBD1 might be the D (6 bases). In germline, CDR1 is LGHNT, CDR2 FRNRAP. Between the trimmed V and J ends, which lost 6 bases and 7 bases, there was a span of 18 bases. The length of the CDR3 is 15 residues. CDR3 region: CASGVQGRADGELFF. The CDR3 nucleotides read TGTGCTAGTGGCGTTCAGGGGCGAGCCGACGGGGAGCTGTTTTTT.

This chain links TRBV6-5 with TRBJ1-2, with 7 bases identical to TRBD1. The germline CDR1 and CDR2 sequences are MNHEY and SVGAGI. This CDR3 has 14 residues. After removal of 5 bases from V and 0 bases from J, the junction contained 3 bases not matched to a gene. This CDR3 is CASSNRGANYGYTF. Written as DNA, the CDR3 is TGTGCCAGCAGTAACAGGGGAGCTAACTATGGCTACACCTTC.

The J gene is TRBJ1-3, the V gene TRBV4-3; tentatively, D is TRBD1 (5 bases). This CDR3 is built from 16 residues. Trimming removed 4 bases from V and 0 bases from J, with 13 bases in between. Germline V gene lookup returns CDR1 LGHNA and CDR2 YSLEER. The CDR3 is CASSPISGGSGNTIYF. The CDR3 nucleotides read TGCGCCAGCAGCCCAATCTCCGGGGGCTCTGGAAACACCATATATTTT.

CDR3 DNA sequence: TGTGCCAGCAGCTTGCCCACAGGCAATGAGCAGTTCTTC. Translating it yields CASSLPTGNEQFF. The V call is TRBV7-9, the J call TRBJ2-1; D might be TRBD1 (5 bases). The germline CDR1 and CDR2 sequences are SEHNR and FQNEAQ (reference sequence). The V end lost 3 bases, the J end lost 6 bases, and 9 bases lay between the germline ends. The CDR3 sequence is 13 residues long.

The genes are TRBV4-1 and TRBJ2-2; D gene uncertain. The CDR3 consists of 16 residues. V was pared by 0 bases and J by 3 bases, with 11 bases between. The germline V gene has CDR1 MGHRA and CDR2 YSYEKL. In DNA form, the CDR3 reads TGCGCCAGCAGCCAAGATTTCGACACCTACACCGGGGAGCTGTTTTTT. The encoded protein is CASSQDFDTYTGELFF.

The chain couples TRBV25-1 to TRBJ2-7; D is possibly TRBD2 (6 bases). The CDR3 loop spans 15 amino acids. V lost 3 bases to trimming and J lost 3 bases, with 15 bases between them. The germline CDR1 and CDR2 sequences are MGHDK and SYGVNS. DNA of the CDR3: TGTGCCAGCAGTGACTCCGGGGGACCATTCTACGAGCAGTACTTC. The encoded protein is CASSDSGGPFYEQYF.

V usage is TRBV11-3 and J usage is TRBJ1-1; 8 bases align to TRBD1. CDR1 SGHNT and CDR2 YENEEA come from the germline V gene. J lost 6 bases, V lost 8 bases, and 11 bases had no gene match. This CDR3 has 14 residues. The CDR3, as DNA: TGTGCCAGCGGCGCCGACAGGGGTGGAGCTGAAGCTTTCTTT. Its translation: CASGADRGGAEAFF. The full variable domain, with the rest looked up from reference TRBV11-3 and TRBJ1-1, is EAGVVQSPRYKIIEKKQPVAFWCNPISGHNTLYWYLQNLGQGPELLIRYENEEAVDDSQLPKDRFSAERLKGVDSTLKIQPAELGDSAVYLCASGADRGGAEAFFGQGTRLTVV.

CDR3 sequence reads: CASSSRRGGFHEQFF. The CDR3 DNA sequence: TGTGCCAGCAGCTCCCGGCGGGGGGGGTTCCATGAGCAGTTCTTC. This chain links TRBV11-1 with TRBJ2-1, with 9 bases fitting TRBD2. The trim removed 4 bases at V and 8 bases at J, leaving 9 bases unmatched. The CDR3 has 15 residues. In germline, CDR1 is SGHAT, CDR2 FQDESV (reference sequence).

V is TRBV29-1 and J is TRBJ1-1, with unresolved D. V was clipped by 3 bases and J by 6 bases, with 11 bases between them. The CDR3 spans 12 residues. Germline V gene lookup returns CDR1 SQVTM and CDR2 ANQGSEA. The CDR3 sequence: CSVDRTVAEAFF. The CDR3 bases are TGCAGCGTTGATCGTACGGTCGCTGAAGCTTTCTTT. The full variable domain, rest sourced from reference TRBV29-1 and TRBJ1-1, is SAVISQKPSRDICQRGTSLTIQCQVDSQVTMMFWYRQQPGQSLTLIATANQGSEATYESGFVIDKFPISRPNLTFSTLTVSNMSPEDSSIYLCSVDRTVAEAFFGQGTRLTVV.

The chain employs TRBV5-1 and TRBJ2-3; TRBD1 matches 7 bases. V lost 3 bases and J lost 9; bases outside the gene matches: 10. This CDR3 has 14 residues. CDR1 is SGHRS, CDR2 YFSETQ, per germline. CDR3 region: CASSYRDSQKTQYF. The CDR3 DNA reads TGCGCCAGCAGCTACCGGGACAGTCAGAAAACGCAGTATTTT.

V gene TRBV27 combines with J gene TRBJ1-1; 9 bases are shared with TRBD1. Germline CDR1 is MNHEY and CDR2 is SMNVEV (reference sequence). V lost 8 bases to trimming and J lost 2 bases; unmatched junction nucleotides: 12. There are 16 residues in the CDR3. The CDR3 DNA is TGTGCCAGCTCCCATCCCCCGGGACAGGGAAACACTGAAGCTTTCTTT. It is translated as CASSHPPGQGNTEAFF.

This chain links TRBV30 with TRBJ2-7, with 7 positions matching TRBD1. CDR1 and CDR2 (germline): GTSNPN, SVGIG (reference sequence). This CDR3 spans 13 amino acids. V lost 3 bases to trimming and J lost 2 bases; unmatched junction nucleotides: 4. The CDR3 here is CAWRRGRTYEQYF. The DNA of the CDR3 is TGTGCCTGGAGGAGGGGGCGAACCTACGAGCAGTACTTC.

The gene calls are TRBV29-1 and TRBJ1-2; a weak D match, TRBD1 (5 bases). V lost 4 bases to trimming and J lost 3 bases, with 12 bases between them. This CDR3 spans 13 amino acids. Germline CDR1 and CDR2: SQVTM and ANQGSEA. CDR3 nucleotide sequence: TGCAGCGTTGCGGGGGGGGTAGACTATGGCTACACCTTC. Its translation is CSVAGGVDYGYTF.

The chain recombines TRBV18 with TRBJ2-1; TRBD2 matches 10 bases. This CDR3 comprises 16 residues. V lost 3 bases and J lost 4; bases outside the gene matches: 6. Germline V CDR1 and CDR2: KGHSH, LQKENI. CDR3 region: CASSPPGLAAYNEQFF. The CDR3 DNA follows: TGTGCCAGCTCACCTCCCGGACTAGCGGCTTACAATGAGCAGTTCTTC.

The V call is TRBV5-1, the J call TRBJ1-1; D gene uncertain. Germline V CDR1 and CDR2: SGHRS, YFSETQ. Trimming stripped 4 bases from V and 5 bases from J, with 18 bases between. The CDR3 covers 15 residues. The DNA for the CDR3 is TGCGCCAGCAGCCCCGAACAGTACCAAAATACTGAAGCTTTCTTT. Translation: CASSPEQYQNTEAFF.

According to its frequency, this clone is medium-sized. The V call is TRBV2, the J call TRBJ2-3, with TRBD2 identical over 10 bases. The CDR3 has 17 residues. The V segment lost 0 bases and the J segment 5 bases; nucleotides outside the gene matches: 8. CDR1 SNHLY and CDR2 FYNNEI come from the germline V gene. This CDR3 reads CASSEALRTSGKDTQYF. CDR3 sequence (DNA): TGTGCCAGCAGTGAAGCGCTTCGGACTAGCGGAAAAGATACGCAGTATTTT.

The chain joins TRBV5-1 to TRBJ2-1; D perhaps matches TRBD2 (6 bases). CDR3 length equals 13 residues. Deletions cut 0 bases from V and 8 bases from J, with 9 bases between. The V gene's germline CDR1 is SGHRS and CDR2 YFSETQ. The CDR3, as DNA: TGCGCCAGCAGCTTGGCCGGGGGTCATGAGCAGTTCTTC. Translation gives CASSLAGGHEQFF.

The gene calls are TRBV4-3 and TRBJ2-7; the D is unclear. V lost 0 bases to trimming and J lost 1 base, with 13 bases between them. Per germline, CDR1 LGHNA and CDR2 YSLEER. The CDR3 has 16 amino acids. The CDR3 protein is CASSQEIDRLSYEQYF. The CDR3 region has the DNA TGCGCCAGCAGCCAAGAAATTGACCGACTTTCCTACGAGCAGTACTTC.

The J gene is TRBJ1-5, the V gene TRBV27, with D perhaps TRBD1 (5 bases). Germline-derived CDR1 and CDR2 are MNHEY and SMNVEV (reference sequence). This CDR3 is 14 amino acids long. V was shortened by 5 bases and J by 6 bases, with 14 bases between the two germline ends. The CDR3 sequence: CASSLRQRPQPQHF. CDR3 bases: TGTGCCAGCAGTCTCCGACAGCGTCCTCAGCCCCAGCATTTT.

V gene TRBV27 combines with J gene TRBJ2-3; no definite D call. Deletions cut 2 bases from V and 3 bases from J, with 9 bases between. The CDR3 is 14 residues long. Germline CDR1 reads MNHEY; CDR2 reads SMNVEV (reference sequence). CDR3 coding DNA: TGTGCCAGCAGTTTAAGAGGCGGAACAGATACGCAGTATTTT. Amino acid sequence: CASSLRGGTDTQYF.